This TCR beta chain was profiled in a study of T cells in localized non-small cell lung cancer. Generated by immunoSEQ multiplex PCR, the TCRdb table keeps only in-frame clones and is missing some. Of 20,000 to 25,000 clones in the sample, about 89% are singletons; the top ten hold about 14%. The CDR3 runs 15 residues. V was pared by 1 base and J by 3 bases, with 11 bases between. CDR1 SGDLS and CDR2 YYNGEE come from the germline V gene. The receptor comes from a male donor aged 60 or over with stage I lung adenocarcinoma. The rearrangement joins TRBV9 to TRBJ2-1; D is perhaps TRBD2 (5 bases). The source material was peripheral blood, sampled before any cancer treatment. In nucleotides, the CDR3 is TGTGCCAGCAGCGTACACGGGGAAATCTACAATGAGCAGTTCTTC. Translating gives CASSVHGEIYNEQFF.